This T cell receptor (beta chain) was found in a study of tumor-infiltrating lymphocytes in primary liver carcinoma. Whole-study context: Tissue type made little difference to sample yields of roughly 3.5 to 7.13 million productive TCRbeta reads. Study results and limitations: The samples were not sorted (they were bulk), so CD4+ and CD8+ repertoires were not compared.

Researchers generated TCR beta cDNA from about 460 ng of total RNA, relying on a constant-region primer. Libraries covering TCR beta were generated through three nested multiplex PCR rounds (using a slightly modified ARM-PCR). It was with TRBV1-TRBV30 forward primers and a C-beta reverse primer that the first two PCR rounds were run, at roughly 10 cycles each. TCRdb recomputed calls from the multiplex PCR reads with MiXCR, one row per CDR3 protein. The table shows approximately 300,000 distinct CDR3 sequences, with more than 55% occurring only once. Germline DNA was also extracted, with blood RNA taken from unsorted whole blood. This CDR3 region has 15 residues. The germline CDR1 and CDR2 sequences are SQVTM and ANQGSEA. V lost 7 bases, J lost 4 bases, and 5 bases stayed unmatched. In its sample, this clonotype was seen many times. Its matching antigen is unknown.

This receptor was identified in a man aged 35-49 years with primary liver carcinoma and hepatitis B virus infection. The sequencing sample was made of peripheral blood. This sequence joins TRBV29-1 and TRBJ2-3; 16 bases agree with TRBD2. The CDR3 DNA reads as TGCAGCGGAGGGACTAGCGGGAGGGCCTCAGATACGCAGTATTTT. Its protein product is CSGGTSGRASDTQYF.